In its sample, the clone carrying this T cell receptor beta chain was seen a few times. What it binds is not known. The entry originates in a study of beta chain features in type 1 diabetes. As for the study in general: Patients looked much like healthy donors when it came to age, gender and cell yields. Findings and caveats of the study: Patients with Type 1 diabetes showed moderately but significantly shorter TCRB CDR3s in all four CD4+ subsets. The naive, central memory and Treg TCRB repertoires looked more alike in patients than they did in healthy donors.

This CDR3 is 11 amino acids long. From germline, CDR1 is LNHDA and CDR2 SQIVND (reference sequence). Trimming removed 9 bases at V and 5 bases at J, with 10 bases between. Sorting that relied on CD45RO/CCR7/CD25/CD127/CD95/CD27 yielded CD4+ naive, central memory, regulatory and stem cell-like memory cells. Expressed TCRB transcripts were sequenced, since all the RNA that had been isolated was reverse transcribed. Libraries were prepared by immunoSEQ multiplex PCR; TCRdb keeps only in-frame clonotypes and omits some of them. The repertoire consists of about 660,000 clones, with around 15% occurring once and the leading ten covering 0.035% to 0.045%.

The TCR sequence derives from a man aged 18 to 30 with type 1 diabetes. The sample was naive CD4+ T cells from blood. The chain links TRBV19 to TRBJ2-5; D possibly corresponds to TRBD2 (5 bases). The CDR3 reads CASRGRETQYF. CDR3 bases: TGTGCCAGCCGGGGAAGGGAGACCCAGTACTTC.